This T cell receptor (gamma chain) was obtained from a study of gamma delta lymphoproliferative disorders and STAT genes. TCRdb re-called the multiplex PCR reads via CATT. Of around 1,000 gamma-chain clones listed, more than 15% are singletons. The ends lost 2 bases at V and 6 bases at J; junction bases unmatched: 24. The CDR3 totals 20 residues. Germline V gene data show CDR1 as EGSNGY and CDR2 as YDSYNSKV. PBMCs from patients and controls supplied the genomic DNA for sequencing. Age- and sex-matched healthy adult donors provided control blood. The chain links TRGV2 to TRGJP2. The J gene was not available in TCRdb and was assigned here by matching the DNA to germline segments. The sample taken for sequencing was blood. The sequence came from a human donor in good health. DNA for the CDR3: TGTGCCACCTGGGACGACACGATTCGACCAACCCCGAGGGGTGATTGGATCAAGACGTTT. This sequence encodes CATWDDTIRPTPRGDWIKTF.